A single sample is the source of the 29 T cell receptor beta chains below, sequenced in a study of neurological immune-mediated disorders. The time point is: longitudinal time-point 3. MiXCR was run by TCRdb on the 5' RACE reads, yielding one entry per CDR3 protein. Here the sample spans tens of thousands of distinct CDR3 sequences, 7% to 9% being singletons. The sequenced material came from PBMCs. These receptors all stem from a woman aged 40 to 50 in good health.

This clonotype was recorded many times. The CDR3 DNA follows: TGTGCCAGCGGGAGCTCCGGGGTAGGGCATGGCTACACCTTC. It is translated as CASGSSGVGHGYTF. V usage is TRBV5-5 and J usage is TRBJ1-2; D ambiguous. This CDR3 is 14 amino acids long. V was pared by 7 bases and J by 6 bases, with 19 bases between. Looked up from germline, CDR1 is SGHKS and CDR2 is YYEKEE (reference sequence).

This clonotype was counted ten times or more. As DNA, the CDR3 is TGCGCCAGCAGCTTGGAGGGGACAGGGCCAGGCTACACCTTC. Translation gives CASSLEGTGPGYTF. The chain is built from TRBV5-1 and TRBJ1-2, with TRBD1 matching 9 bases. CDR3 length equals 14 residues. With 0 bases clipped from V and 8 bases from J, the junction kept 5 bases outside the gene matches. Per the germline V gene, CDR1 is SGHRS and CDR2 is YFSETQ.

This clonotype was found many times. The V call is TRBV10-3, the J call TRBJ1-6; a possible D gene is TRBD1 (5 bases). V lost 4 bases, J lost 10 bases, and 11 bases lay in between. The CDR3 is made up of 13 amino acids. Germline V lookup: CDR1 ENHRY, CDR2 SYGVKD. The CDR3 here is CAISAQGWSPLHF. In nucleotides, the CDR3 is TGTGCCATCAGTGCCCAGGGCTGGTCACCCCTCCACTTT.

This clonotype was picked up many times. The J gene is TRBJ2-5, the V gene TRBV4-1; D is ambiguous. This CDR3 is 15 amino acids long. V gave up 0 bases and J gave up 2 bases, with 10 bases separating them. CDR1 and CDR2 from the germline V gene are MGHRA and YSYEKL. The CDR3 spells CASSQDPPGQETQYF. The CDR3 DNA reads TGCGCCAGCAGCCAAGATCCTCCAGGTCAAGAGACCCAGTACTTC.

This CDR3 is CASSYSVGGGYGYTF. The CDR3 DNA reads as TGTGCCAGCAGTTACTCAGTTGGGGGAGGCTATGGCTACACCTTC. The genes are TRBV6-5 and TRBJ1-2; D possibly corresponds to TRBD1 (5 bases). The V gene lost 0 bases and the J gene lost 4 bases, with 12 bases spanning the gap. CDR3 size: 15 residues. Germline loops: CDR1 MNHEY, CDR2 SVGAGI.

This clonotype was detected ten times or more. This chain joins TRBV12-5 and TRBJ1-4; no reliable D call. Trimming took off 6 bases at V and 8 bases at J, with 10 bases between the two ends. From germline, CDR1 is LGHNT and CDR2 FRNRAP. The CDR3 extends over 12 amino acids. The CDR3 sequence is CASGSGPEKLFF. CDR3 nucleotides: TGTGCTAGTGGGTCCGGCCCCGAAAAACTGTTTTTT. Variable domain in full (rest from reference TRBV12-5 and TRBJ1-4): DARVTQTPRHKVTEMGQEVTMRCQPILGHNTVFWYRQTMMQGLELLAYFRNRAPLDDSGMPKDRFSAEMPDATLATLKIQPSEPRDSAVYFCASGSGPEKLFFGSGTQLSVL.

This clonotype has ten or more counts. J is TRBJ2-2 and V is TRBV21-1; the tabulated D call, TRBD2, remains unverified against the DNA. TRBV21-1 is classified as a pseudogene. The CDR3 loop spans 16 amino acids. CDR3 loop: CASSKGGTSGSIELFF. Written as DNA, the CDR3 is TGTGCCAGCAGCAAAGGCGGGACTAGCGGGAGTATAGAGCTGTTTTTT.

Ten or more counts support this clonotype. The rearrangement links TRBV5-1 to TRBJ1-1; 9 positions match TRBD1. Germline CDR1 reads SGHRS; CDR2 reads YFSETQ. Germline trimming cut 1 base from V and 0 bases from J; bases unmatched to any gene: 7. The CDR3 spans 17 residues. The CDR3 DNA is TGCGCCAGCAGCTTGAGAGCGGACAGGGGAATGAACACTGAAGCTTTCTTT. This encodes CASSLRADRGMNTEAFF.

This clonotype occurred many times. V is TRBV12-3 or TRBV12-4 and J is TRBJ1-3, with D unresolved. Trimming stripped 5 bases from V and 3 bases from J, with 14 bases between. The CDR3 is made up of 15 amino acids. The CDR3 bases are TGTGCCAGCAGTCCCCAATTAGGAAGTGGAAACACCATATATTTT. Protein sequence: CASSPQLGSGNTIYF.

The chain links TRBV6-1 to TRBJ2-7, with D unresolved. Germline CDR1 reads MNHNS; CDR2 reads SASEGT. The germline V and J ends were trimmed by 2 bases and 0 bases, with 11 bases remaining between them. The CDR3 runs to 15 residues. The CDR3 sequence: CASSEFQRSSYEQYF. DNA for the CDR3: TGTGCCAGCAGTGAATTTCAAAGGAGCTCCTACGAGCAGTACTTC.

At least ten counts were recorded for this clonotype. The chain employs TRBV6-1 and TRBJ1-2; D is possibly TRBD1 (5 bases). The CDR3 is 13 amino acids. Germline CDR1 is MNHNS and CDR2 is SASEGT. V lost 4 bases and J lost 1, with 7 bases in between. The CDR3 DNA reads as TGTGCCAGCAGTGGGGACGGTAACTATGGCTACACCTTC. Translated: CASSGDGNYGYTF.

This clonotype was counted many times. The rearrangement uses TRBV5-1 and TRBJ2-3; maybe TRBD1 (5 bases). Germline V gives CDR1 SGHRS, CDR2 YFSETQ. V was shortened by 4 bases and J by 2 bases, with 11 bases between the two germline ends. The CDR3 extends over 14 amino acids. In DNA form, the CDR3 reads TGCGCCAGCAGCATTGACAGTTCCACAGATACGCAGTATTTT. Encoded protein: CASSIDSSTDTQYF.

There are a few counts of this clonotype. The chain employs TRBV5-1 and TRBJ2-1; TRBD2 matches 8 bases. The CDR3 runs 15 residues. Losses at the gene ends were 6 bases for V and 2 bases for J; bases not matched to a gene: 7. From germline, CDR1 is SGHRS and CDR2 YFSETQ. The CDR3 DNA follows: TGCGCCAGCACAAGCGGGAGTCGCCCCTACAATGAGCAGTTCTTC. This gives the protein CASTSGSRPYNEQFF. Looking up the rest from reference TRBV5-1 and TRBJ2-1 gives the full variable domain: KAGVTQTPRYLIKTRGQQVTLSCSPISGHRSVSWYQQTPGQGLQFLFEYFSETQRNKGNFPGRFSGRQFSNSRSEMNVSTLELGDSALYLCASTSGSRPYNEQFFGPGTRLTVL.

This clonotype appeared many times. This chain uses TRBV5-6 with TRBJ2-6, with D perhaps being TRBD1 or TRBD2 (6 bases each). Germline CDR1 SGHDT, CDR2 YYEEEE. The CDR3 is made up of 19 amino acids. Trimming shortened V by 4 bases and J by 2 bases, and 22 bases separated the two germline ends. The CDR3 here is CASSSLDGGLGPGANVLTF. The CDR3 DNA sequence: TGTGCCAGCAGCAGCTTGGATGGGGGGCTAGGCCCTGGGGCCAACGTCCTGACTTTC.

The table lists this clonotype with many counts. The chain couples TRBV12-3 or TRBV12-4 to TRBJ2-1; tentative D call: TRBD2 (6 bases). V lost 5 bases and J lost 0, with 14 bases in between. The length of the CDR3 is 16 residues. CDR3 amino acids: CASSGGVTSSYNEQFF. CDR3 DNA: TGTGCCAGCAGTGGCGGGGTTACCAGCTCCTACAATGAGCAGTTCTTC.

This clonotype was seen repeatedly, ten times or more. This sequence joins TRBV3-1 and TRBJ2-7; D is possibly TRBD2 (6 bases). The CDR3 is 12 residues long. Germline CDR1 and CDR2: LGHDT and YNNKEL (reference sequence). V was trimmed by 4 bases and J by 6 bases, leaving 10 bases between them. The CDR3 DNA sequence: TGTGCCAGCAGCCCTGGGGGGTCCGAGCAGTACTTC. The encoded protein is CASSPGGSEQYF.

The chain has TRBV5-1 and TRBJ2-1; tentatively, D is TRBD1 (6 bases). This CDR3 comprises 16 residues. Germline values: CDR1 SGHRS, CDR2 YFSETQ. Trimming cost V 0 bases and J 6 bases, with 16 bases left between them. CDR3 nucleotides: TGCGCCAGCAGCTTGGACTCACAGGGCATAGCCAATGAGCAGTTCTTC. Translated, it gives CASSLDSQGIANEQFF. The full variable domain, rest sourced from reference TRBV5-1 and TRBJ2-1, is KAGVTQTPRYLIKTRGQQVTLSCSPISGHRSVSWYQQTPGQGLQFLFEYFSETQRNKGNFPGRFSGRQFSNSRSEMNVSTLELGDSALYLCASSLDSQGIANEQFFGPGTRLTVL.

Many counts were recorded for this clonotype. The chain couples TRBV6-5 to TRBJ1-1; no definite D call. V lost 0 bases, J lost 7 bases, and 9 bases lay in between. The CDR3 is 13 residues long. Germline CDR1 is MNHEY and CDR2 is SVGAGI. The CDR3 DNA sequence: TGTGCCAGCAGTTACTCGAATGGGTATGAAGCTTTCTTT. The encoded protein is CASSYSNGYEAFF.

This clonotype was counted ten times or more. The CDR3 here is CASSFGGFGQPQHF. As DNA, the CDR3 is TGTGCCAGCAGCTTCGGGGGATTTGGTCAGCCCCAGCATTTT. The V gene is TRBV5-6, the J gene TRBJ1-5; TRBD1 is a possible D gene (5 bases). Germline-derived CDR1 and CDR2 are SGHDT and YYEEEE. Deletions cut 2 bases from V and 6 bases from J, with 12 bases between. The CDR3 contains 14 residues.

At least ten counts were recorded for this clonotype. The chain carries TRBV5-1 and TRBJ2-5, with D uncertain. The CDR3 covers 13 residues. The V gene's germline CDR1 is SGHRS and CDR2 YFSETQ. The V end lost 7 bases, the J end lost 2 bases, and 12 bases lay between the germline ends. The CDR3 sequence: CASRPQPQETQYF. CDR3 in DNA: TGCGCCAGCCGCCCCCAACCGCAAGAGACCCAGTACTTC.

This clonotype was observed many times. This chain connects TRBV6-6 to TRBJ1-3, with TRBD1 identical over 7 bases. Germline V gene lookup returns CDR1 MNHNY and CDR2 SVGAGI (reference sequence). The CDR3 is made up of 18 amino acids. Trimming at V came to 0 bases and at J to 0 bases, leaving 8 bases not matched to a gene. CDR3 loop: CASSYSGGDRSSGNTIYF. DNA of the CDR3: TGTGCCAGCAGTTACTCGGGGGGGGACAGATCCTCTGGAAACACCATATATTTT.

The chain links TRBV10-3 to TRBJ1-1; 7 bases match TRBD1. This CDR3 region has 17 residues. The junction had 18 bases not matched to a gene; V was cut back by 6 bases and J by 5 bases. The V gene's germline CDR1 is ENHRY and CDR2 SYGVKD. The CDR3 DNA follows: TGTGCCATCAGGGCTTTTGAACAGGGGTTTGTGTATACTGAAGCTTTCTTT. Protein product: CAIRAFEQGFVYTEAFF.

This clonotype was picked up many times. The chain couples TRBV14 to TRBJ2-1, with TRBD1 matching over 8 bases. CDR3 size: 16 residues. Germline lookup yields CDR1 SGHDN and CDR2 FVKESK. The J segment lost 12 bases and the V segment lost 4 bases, leaving 17 bases of the junction unmatched. CDR3 nucleotides: TGTGCCAGCAGCCGTTGGGGGACAGGAAACACCCGGGGGCAGTTCTTC. Its protein product is CASSRWGTGNTRGQFF.

This clonotype was detected ten times or more. The chain is built from TRBV20-1 and TRBJ2-3, with D maybe TRBD2 (5 bases). Germline values: CDR1 DFQATT, CDR2 SNEGSKA (reference sequence). CDR3 length: 14 amino acids. Trimming shortened V by 6 bases and J by 5 bases, and 18 bases separated the two germline ends. The CDR3 reads CSARTAGKGDTQYF. In DNA, the CDR3 is TGCAGTGCACGAACGGCGGGCAAGGGAGATACGCAGTATTTT.

This clonotype was recorded at least ten times. The rearrangement uses TRBV5-1 and TRBJ2-7, with 8 bases that match TRBD1. Unmatched junction bases numbered 4, after V lost 2 bases and J lost 9 bases. The CDR3 length is 12 residues. In germline, CDR1 is SGHRS, CDR2 YFSETQ. The CDR3 region has the DNA TGCGCCAGCAGCTTTGGACAGGGAATGCAGTACTTC. It encodes CASSFGQGMQYF.

This sequence joins TRBV20-1 and TRBJ1-1, with D possibly matching TRBD1 (6 bases). V dropped 0 bases and J dropped 1 base, with 12 bases sitting between them. The CDR3 length is 15 residues. CDR1 DFQATT and CDR2 SNEGSKA come from the germline V gene (reference sequence). The CDR3 here is CSARERGMWNTEAFF. The CDR3, as DNA: TGCAGTGCTAGAGAAAGGGGGATGTGGAACACTGAAGCTTTCTTT.

This clonotype was seen at least ten times. The J gene is TRBJ2-1, the V gene TRBV4-2, with 8 bases matching TRBD2. The V segment lost 0 bases and the J segment 4 bases; nucleotides outside the gene matches: 8. Germline CDR1 is LGHNA and CDR2 is YNFKEQ. There are 17 residues in the CDR3. The DNA for the CDR3 is TGTGCCAGCAGCCAAGAGGCGCCGGGACTAGGGTACAATGAGCAGTTCTTC. This sequence encodes CASSQEAPGLGYNEQFF.

This clonotype was picked up many times. The genes are TRBV7-2 and TRBJ2-1, with 8 bases that match TRBD1. Germline values: CDR1 SGHTA, CDR2 FQGNSA. This CDR3 spans 16 amino acids. V lost 5 bases and J lost 1; bases outside the gene matches: 7. The CDR3 loop reads CASSKDRDPSYNEQFF. In DNA form, the CDR3 reads TGTGCCAGCAGCAAGGACAGGGATCCGTCCTACAATGAGCAGTTCTTC.

This clonotype has a handful of counts. The gene calls are TRBV20-1 and TRBJ2-7; 7 positions agree with TRBD1. There are 15 residues in the CDR3. CDR1 is DFQATT and CDR2 is SNEGSKA in the germline V gene (reference sequence). Trimming cost V 3 bases and J 3 bases; bases outside gene matches: 11. Here the CDR3 reads CSARKTDRARYEQYF. The CDR3, as DNA: TGCAGTGCTAGGAAGACCGACAGGGCACGCTACGAGCAGTACTTC.